A selection of T cell receptor beta chains follows, all from one sample in a study of beta chain features in type 1 diabetes. Libraries were prepared by immunoSEQ multiplex PCR; TCRdb keeps only in-frame clonotypes and omits some of them. The top ten hold 0.035% to 0.045% of the sample, which has some 640,000 clones, around 15% seen once. Sequencing was performed on naive CD4+ T cells from blood. The receptor source for this set is a man aged 18 to 35 with type 1 diabetes. Each CDR3 is given with its conserved first and last residue. A D gene is named only where the DNA matches it firmly. For some rows the clone size is stated as once, few or many, or as a class when expanded; others skip it.

TRBJ2-7 | TRBV5-1 | - | - | TGCGCCAGCAGCAATCAGGGGATTAACTACGAGCAGTACTTC | CASSNQGINYEQYF
TRBJ1-2 | TRBV7-9 | - | - | TGTGCCAGTACATGGTCGGACTATGGCTACACCTTC | CASTWSDYGYTF
TRBJ2-3 | TRBV7-3 | - | - | TGTGCCAGCAGCGGGTCCCCCACAGATACGCAGTATTTT | CASSGSPTDTQYF
TRBJ2-1 | TRBV7-2 | - | - | TGTGCCAGCAGCTTAGGCCTAAACAATGAGCAGTTCTTC | CASSLGLNNEQFF
TRBJ2-3 | TRBV21-1 | - | few | TGTGCCAGCAGCAATTTGTGGTCTAGCACAGATACGCAGTATTTT | CASSNLWSSTDTQYF
TRBJ2-7 | TRBV6-6 | - | - | TGTGCCAGCACAACTGGGGGGCGACCTGGGGACGAGCAGTACTTC | CASTTGGRPGDEQYF
TRBJ2-1 | TRBV28 | TRBD2 | few | TGTGCCACACACGGGACTAGAGGCAATGAGCAGTTCTTC | CATHGTRGNEQFF
TRBJ2-7 | TRBV2 | TRBD2 | few | TGTGCCAGCGGCGGGACTAGCGGGCCGTACGAGCAGTACTTC | CASGGTSGPYEQYF
TRBJ2-1 | TRBV7-9 | - | - | TGTGCCAGCAGCTTAGCGTTCCTGGAGAGAGGGCCATGGATCGATGAGCAGTTCTTC | CASSLAFLERGPWIDEQFF
TRBJ2-3 | TRBV6-5 | - | - | TGTGCCAGCAGCCCACACAGGGACACAGATACGCAGTATTTT | CASSPHRDTDTQYF
TRBJ2-5 | TRBV7-2 | - | - | TGTGCCAGCAGCTTAGTACCCCAAGAGACCCAGTACTTC | CASSLVPQETQYF
TRBJ2-5 | TRBV5-1 | - | few | TGCGCCAGCAGCTTGGCTGGGGACCAAGAGACCCAGTACTTC | CASSLAGDQETQYF
TRBJ1-1 | TRBV7-2 | - | - | TGTGCCAGCAGCTTAGCATCAGGGGCCGGGGGCACTGAAGCTTTCTTT | CASSLASGAGGTEAFF
TRBJ2-3 | TRBV7-2 | TRBD1 | few | TGTGCCAGCAGCTCGACAGGGTGGGGCACAGATACGCAGTATTTT | CASSSTGWGTDTQYF
TRBJ1-1 | TRBV30 | TRBD1 | - | TGTGCCTGGAGAGAGACCGGGACAGGGAGGACTGAAGCTTTCTTT | CAWRETGTGRTEAFF
TRBJ1-2 | TRBV9 | - | - | TGTGCCAGCAGCGACCCAGGAGGCTACACCTTC | CASSDPGGYTF
TRBJ2-1 | TRBV10-3 | TRBD1 | - | TGTGCCATCAAGACAGGGCCACAATGGGAGCAGTTCTTC | CAIKTGPQWEQFF
TRBJ2-2 | TRBV5-1 | - | few | TGCGCCAGCAGCTTGCCCGGTGGGGAGCTGTTTTTT | CASSLPGGELFF
TRBJ2-5 | TRBV7-2 | TRBD1 | few | TGTGCCAGCAGTTACACGGGACAGGGGTCCTCGGAGACCCAGTACTTC | CASSYTGQGSSETQYF
TRBJ1-4 | TRBV7-9 | - | few | TGTGCCAGCAGCTTGAGGGAAAAACTGTTTTTT | CASSLREKLFF